The T cell receptor beta chain described here comes from a study of T cell responses to AZD1222 COVID-19 vaccine. Assay: immunoSEQ multiplex PCR; the TCRdb copy retains only in-frame clones and omits some. The table lists approximately 79,000 clones, 88% of them singletons. Remarks on this clone: The antigen remains unidentified. A junction end diverges from the germline sequence, so it may reflect a read error.

Whole-study findings and limits: Spike-specific TCR breadth and depth both grew after two AZD1222 doses. It was only five to seven AZD1222 recipients who were seropositive at baseline. CD4 TCRs associated with vaccination spanned spike, dominating at 160-218 and 743-854. Clonal diversity was possibly underestimated, and the donors were mostly white British, with more females.

Germline V gene sequence: CDR1 MNHNS, CDR2 SASEGT. The CDR3 covers 14 residues. The chain is built from TRBV6-1 and TRBJ1-5; D is ambiguous. The receptor's source is an adult in good health. This specimen consisted of peripheral blood, obtained on day 0 of AZD1222 vaccination. The CDR3 DNA follows: TGTGCCAGCAGCGAAGAGGGAACCAATCAGCCCCAGCATTTT. Its protein product is CASSEEGTNQPQHF.